Each of the 32 T cell receptor beta chains below was sequenced from the same sample in a study of monozygotic twins with inflammatory bowel disease. With the 5' RACE reads reprocessed, TCRdb shows one record per CDR3 protein and no DNA. Recorded here are fewer than 550,000 distinct CDR3 sequences; the top ten clones represent 2% to 2.5%. The sample taken for sequencing was blood. These receptor sequences come from a human donor with ulcerative colitis or Crohn's disease, or a healthy co-twin of an affected twin (not recorded which).

This sequence joins TRBV30 and TRBJ2-5; TCRdb reports TRBD2, a call that lacks DNA to check it against. The CDR3 extends over 16 amino acids. Germline V lookup: CDR1 GTSNPN, CDR2 SVGIG (reference sequence). CDR3 residues: CAWSPETSGGKETQYF. Together with reference TRBV30 and TRBJ2-5, the CDR3 gives the full variable domain: SQTIHQWPATLVQPVGSPLSLECTVEGTSNPNLYWYRQAAGRGLQLLFYSVGIGQISSEVPQNLSASRPQDRQFILSSKKLLLSDSGFYLCAWSPETSGGKETQYFGPGTRLLVL.

The V and J genes are TRBV3-1 and TRBJ2-7; TCRdb names TRBD1, which stays unverified in the absence of DNA. The length of the CDR3 is 15 residues. CDR1 and CDR2 from the germline V gene are LGHDT and YNNKEL (reference sequence). CDR3 residues: CASSQGTGGIYEQYF.

The chain combines TRBV29-1 with TRBJ1-1. Germline V gene lookup returns CDR1 SQVTM and CDR2 ANQGSEA. There are 14 residues in the CDR3. CDR3 sequence: CSVLNGRTNTEAFF.

The chain employs TRBV7-6 and TRBJ2-7. This CDR3 is built from 13 residues. Germline V gives CDR1 SGHVS, CDR2 FNYEAQ. CDR3 loop: CASSRTDLYEQYF.

The genes are TRBV20-1 and TRBJ2-3; TCRdb returns TRBD2, unconfirmable since there is no DNA. This CDR3 region has 12 residues. Germline V lookup: CDR1 DFQATT, CDR2 SNEGSKA (reference sequence). The chain's CDR3 is CSARPAGDTQYF.

The CDR3 protein is CASSFSGRSGGELFF. The chain recombines TRBV4-3 with TRBJ2-2; there is no DNA to check the TCRdb D call of TRBD2. The germline CDR1 and CDR2 sequences are LGHNA and YSLEER. The CDR3 is 15 amino acids.

This sequence joins TRBV2 and TRBJ2-5; the TCRdb call, TRBD1, lacks DNA for checking. Germline CDR1 and CDR2: SNHLY and FYNNEI. CDR3 length equals 14 residues. The chain's CDR3 is CASSEDRIQETQYF.

The V and J genes are TRBV20-1 and TRBJ1-6; the D call from TCRdb, TRBD1, cannot be confirmed without DNA. From germline, CDR1 is DFQATT and CDR2 SNEGSKA (reference sequence). The length of the CDR3 is 14 residues. CDR3 in amino acids: CSAPDRLYNSPLHF.

The chain uses TRBV12-3 or TRBV12-4 and TRBJ2-5; TCRdb calls TRBD2, which cannot be checked without DNA. The CDR3 runs 17 residues. CDR3 in amino acids: CASSRGTSGSTGETQYF.

The chain is built from TRBV2 and TRBJ2-5; TCRdb reports TRBD2, a call that lacks DNA to check it against. From germline, CDR1 is SNHLY and CDR2 FYNNEI. CDR3 size: 13 residues. The CDR3 loop is CASYEGGQETQYF.

The chain has TRBV28 and TRBJ2-3. Germline CDR1 and CDR2: MDHEN and SYDVKM. The CDR3 extends over 14 amino acids. The CDR3 reads CASSLNRNTDTQYF.

The rearrangement uses TRBV20-1 and TRBJ1-5; absent DNA, TCRdb's TRBD1 call cannot be checked. The CDR3 runs 14 residues. Germline V gene sequence: CDR1 DFQATT, CDR2 SNEGSKA (reference sequence). The CDR3 region is CSATPGTLNQPQHF.

This chain links TRBV7-2 with TRBJ1-1. The CDR3 totals 17 residues. Germline values: CDR1 SGHTA, CDR2 FQGNSA. CDR3 loop: CASSLWGGGGLNTEAFF.

The chain employs TRBV5-1 and TRBJ2-5; TCRdb names TRBD2, which stays unverified in the absence of DNA. This CDR3 contains 16 residues. Germline loops: CDR1 SGHRS, CDR2 YFSETQ. CDR3 loop: CASSLTPGGVQETQYF.

The gene calls are TRBV11-2 and TRBJ2-7. Per germline, CDR1 SGHAT and CDR2 FQNNGV. This CDR3 is built from 15 residues. This chain's CDR3 is CASSLVRQGSYEQYF. Based on the CDR3 plus reference TRBV11-2 and TRBJ2-7, the full variable domain is EAGVAQSPRYKIIEKRQSVAFWCNPISGHATLYWYQQILGQGPKLLIQFQNNGVVDDSQLPKDRFSAERLKGVDSTLKIQPAKLEDSAVYLCASSLVRQGSYEQYFGPGTRLTVT.

The gene calls are TRBV5-1 and TRBJ2-7; TCRdb's D gene call, TRBD2, goes unchecked for lack of DNA. Germline V lookup: CDR1 SGHRS, CDR2 YFSETQ. The CDR3 has 15 amino acids. This chain's CDR3 is CASSKLAGGDYEQYF.

The chain links TRBV7-3 to TRBJ2-1; TCRdb calls TRBD1, which cannot be checked without DNA. CDR1 SGHTA and CDR2 FQGTGA come from the germline V gene. This CDR3 has 17 amino acids. CDR3 protein: CASSAWGGLATAHEQFF.

CDR3: CASSPGLSNTEAFF. The chain combines TRBV19 with TRBJ1-1. The CDR3 has 14 amino acids. From germline, CDR1 is LNHDA and CDR2 SQIVND (reference sequence).

V usage is TRBV7-9 and J usage is TRBJ2-1; without DNA, the TCRdb call of TRBD2 cannot be checked. The CDR3 extends over 12 amino acids. Germline V gene lookup returns CDR1 SEHNR and CDR2 FQNEAQ (reference sequence). CDR3 in amino acids: CASSLDIAEQFF.

This chain connects TRBV5-6 to TRBJ2-5; TCRdb gives TRBD1 as the D gene, but with no DNA this cannot be confirmed. This CDR3 has 13 amino acids. Germline loops: CDR1 SGHDT, CDR2 YYEEEE. CDR3: CASSLVGGETQYF.

V is TRBV3-1 and J is TRBJ2-2. The CDR3 runs to 17 residues. CDR1 and CDR2 (germline): LGHDT, YNNKEL (reference sequence). The chain's CDR3 is CASSQERTSTITGELFF. Full variable domain (rest looked up from reference TRBV3-1 and TRBJ2-2): DTAVSQTPKYLVTQMGNDKSIKCEQNLGHDTMYWYKQDSKKFLKIMFSYNNKELIINETVPNRFSPKSPDKAHLNLHINSLELGDSAVYFCASSQERTSTITGELFFGEGSRLTVL.

The gene calls are TRBV9 and TRBJ2-1; TCRdb picks TRBD2, but there is no DNA to check that call. CDR1 is SGDLS and CDR2 is YYNGEE in the germline V gene. CDR3 length equals 13 residues. The CDR3: CASSVGSSGSQFF.

The V and J genes are TRBV5-4 and TRBJ2-1; TCRdb's D gene call, TRBD1, goes unchecked for lack of DNA. This CDR3 comprises 14 residues. The germline gives CDR1 SGHNT, CDR2 YYREEE (reference sequence). The CDR3 loop is CASSLPGPGREQFF.

The chain recombines TRBV4-1 with TRBJ1-1; TCRdb reports TRBD1, a call that lacks DNA to check it against. In germline, CDR1 is MGHRA, CDR2 YSYEKL. The CDR3 extends over 14 amino acids. The CDR3 region is CASSQYDRDAEAFF.

The chain uses TRBV5-1 and TRBJ2-3; the TCRdb D gene call, TRBD1, has no DNA to confirm it. The CDR3 is 12 residues long. The germline gives CDR1 SGHRS, CDR2 YFSETQ. The CDR3 loop is CASSYRDQHQYF. Full variable domain (remainder filled in from reference TRBV5-1 and TRBJ2-3): KAGVTQTPRYLIKTRGQQVTLSCSPISGHRSVSWYQQTPGQGLQFLFEYFSETQRNKGNFPGRFSGRQFSNSRSEMNVSTLELGDSALYLCASSYRDQHQYFGPGTRLTVL.

The chain is built from TRBV11-1 and TRBJ2-3; TCRdb's assignment of TRBD2 cannot be checked, as there is no DNA. Per the germline V gene, CDR1 is SGHAT and CDR2 is FQDESV (reference sequence). This CDR3 has 21 residues. The CDR3 here is CASSLGSVGSRTSAGGSTQYF.

This chain links TRBV2 with TRBJ1-5; TCRdb's D gene call, TRBD1, goes unchecked for lack of DNA. Germline lookup yields CDR1 SNHLY and CDR2 FYNNEI. CDR3 length equals 14 residues. CDR3 loop: CASRRGGDGQPQHF.

The rearrangement joins TRBV20-1 to TRBJ2-1; TCRdb names TRBD1, which stays unverified in the absence of DNA. Germline loops: CDR1 DFQATT, CDR2 SNEGSKA (reference sequence). CDR3 length equals 13 residues. The CDR3 loop is CSAPRGAAWEQFF.

The CDR3 sequence is CASSYQALSGMLYYGYTF. The V call is TRBV6-5, the J call TRBJ1-2. Looked up from germline, CDR1 is MNHEY and CDR2 is SVGAGI. The CDR3 totals 18 residues.

The chain employs TRBV4-1 and TRBJ2-1. Germline CDR1 reads MGHRA; CDR2 reads YSYEKL. The CDR3 runs 14 residues. CDR3: CASSQEDTYNEQFF.

The chain uses TRBV5-1 and TRBJ2-1; TCRdb lists TRBD1, though no DNA is available to test this call. The V gene's germline CDR1 is SGHRS and CDR2 YFSETQ. The CDR3 is made up of 15 amino acids. CDR3 protein: CASSLSRSRNNEQFF.

This chain connects TRBV5-5 to TRBJ2-7; lacking DNA, the TRBD1 call made by TCRdb goes unchecked. This CDR3 contains 15 residues. The germline V gene encodes CDR1 SGHKS and CDR2 YYEKEE (reference sequence). The CDR3: CASNLAGSPEAEQYF.